This TCR beta chain was recorded in a study of T cell changes during pregnancy in multiple sclerosis. In germline, CDR1 is SGHDT, CDR2 YYEEEE. The CDR3 has 15 amino acids. Trimming shortened V by 0 bases and J by 3 bases, and 12 bases separated the two germline ends. Using immunoSEQ multiplex PCR, the repertoire was profiled, and TCRdb retains in-frame clones only, with some absent. The profile shows some 110,000 clones, around 90% of them singletons. The TCR was taken from a female donor with multiple sclerosis, enrolled in a pregnancy study. The rearrangement joins TRBV5-6 to TRBJ1-2; D is unclear. The sequencing used peripheral blood, collected before pregnancy. The CDR3 region is CASSLVGLGDYGYTF. The CDR3, as DNA: TGTGCCAGCAGCTTGGTCGGGTTAGGTGACTATGGCTACACCTTC.